This record looks at one T cell receptor beta chain sequence and its context. Antigen: not known. The CDR3 contains 16 residues. CDR1 and CDR2 from the germline V gene are LNHDA and SQIVND (reference sequence). J gave up 4 bases and V 5 bases, and 9 bases lay outside the gene matches. These data are taken from a study of cytomegalovirus exposure and HLA in healthy donors. Study results and caveats: The records held CMV serostatus as the only immune exposure information.

Researchers ran the PCR with 60 Vbeta and 13 Jbeta primers. The protocol was immunoSEQ multiplex PCR, while the TCRdb copy is restricted to in-frame clones and leaves out a portion. Of about 170,000 clones in the sample, more than 70% were seen once. The chain couples TRBV19 to TRBJ2-5; 11 bases line up with TRBD2. Input material: PBMCs. The source is a woman aged 45-60 years in good health and CMV-seropositive. CDR3 in amino acids: CASSETSGGFGETQYF. The CDR3 DNA is TGTGCCAGTAGTGAAACTAGCGGGGGTTTCGGAGAGACCCAGTACTTC.